These 2 T cell receptor beta chains were sequenced from one sample in a study of blood T cells in healthy people across ages (dated by TCRdb to about 2015). To prepare the library, 5' RACE was applied. The instrument given in TCRdb is Illumina HiSeq 2500. A second 7 to 11 cycle PCR used a sample-barcoded 5' primer and a J-beta primer mix. TCRdb passed the public sequencing reads through fastp at Q25 and MiXCR, retaining productive beta sequences. Each entry is one CDR3 protein sequence, shown with its most common DNA and genes. The sample records 800,000 to 900,000 distinct CDR3 sequences, around 68% of which are singletons. The ten top clones hold roughly a quarter of the sample. What was sequenced was blood. The receptor source for this set is a man aged 30 to 45 in good health.

J is TRBJ2-3 and V is TRBV9; TRBD2 matches 7 bases. This CDR3 has 17 amino acids. Germline lookup yields CDR1 SGDLS and CDR2 YYNGEE. Trimming took 3 bases from V and 2 from J; bases not matched to a gene: 12. The CDR3: CASSDATSPITTDTQYF. The CDR3 DNA sequence: TGTGCCAGCAGCGACGCGACTAGCCCTATCACCACAGATACGCAGTATTTT.

V gene TRBV27 combines with J gene TRBJ1-2, with 12 bases that match TRBD1. The CDR3 contains 15 residues. Germline trimming cut 6 bases from V and 4 bases from J; bases unmatched to any gene: 6. The germline V gene encodes CDR1 MNHEY and CDR2 SMNVEV (reference sequence). The CDR3 nucleotides are TGTGCCAGCAGGAAGGGACAGGGGGCGACCTATGGCTACACCTTC. The encoded protein is CASRKGQGATYGYTF.